The sequence of this TCR beta chain was determined in a study of T cells in Graves' hyperthyroidism and ophthalmopathy. Whole-study context: Peripheral blood was obtained at initial diagnosis, preceding any treatment.

This clonotype was observed a few times. RNA transcripts yielded amplified TCR beta CDR3 regions. The study used the HTBI primer set for a first-round RT-PCR of the TCR CDR3. From the multiplex PCR reads, TCRdb called clonotypes with MiXCR, one entry per CDR3 protein. In the table there are roughly 800,000 distinct CDR3 sequences, roughly 40% of which are singletons. V dropped 7 bases and J dropped 2 bases, with 20 bases sitting between them. CDR1 is MNHEY, CDR2 SVGAGI, per germline. This CDR3 is built from 16 residues. Disease duration under 2 months; hyperthyroidism patients were aged 18 to 65. Patients with uncontrolled infections, other autoimmune diseases, pregnancy or lactation were excluded. Every diagnosis used clinical symptoms, serum thyroxine and TRAb, thyroid ultrasound and orbital computed tomography.

This sequence was found in a man aged 18 to 35 with Graves' hyperthyroidism. The source material was blood. The chain recombines TRBV6-5 with TRBJ2-5; D ambiguous. Here the CDR3 reads CASTPGDRVGQETQYF. The CDR3 nucleotides read TGTGCCAGCACCCCAGGTGATCGCGTCGGACAAGAGACCCAGTACTTC.